A single sample gave rise to the 20 T cell receptor beta chains below, sequenced in a study of T-cell memory formation after mild COVID-19. TCRdb called the 5' RACE reads again in MiXCR, with one record for every CDR3 protein. The table includes 350,000 to 400,000 distinct CDR3 sequences, about 21% detected once. The material sequenced was PBMCs or a T cell subset sorted from them (not recorded which). These receptors came from an adult woman who had mild COVID-19 (a few samples of this study predate the infection). Cell type and time point are not known.

The V gene is TRBV12-3 or TRBV12-4, the J gene TRBJ2-7, with a tentative D call TRBD2 (6 bases). V lost 5 bases to trimming and J lost 6 bases, with 20 bases between them. The CDR3 spans 15 residues. This CDR3 is CASSIPPVGGSEQYF. The DNA of the CDR3 is TGTGCCAGCAGTATCCCTCCGGTCGGGGGTTCCGAGCAGTACTTC.

The V gene is TRBV6-2 or TRBV6-3, the J gene TRBJ2-1, with D perhaps matching TRBD2 (6 bases). Trimming stripped 0 bases from V and 7 bases from J, with 13 bases between. CDR1 and CDR2 (germline): MNHEY, SVGEGT. This CDR3 is built from 15 residues. CDR3 in amino acids: CASSYSTGRGNEQFF. CDR3 coding DNA: TGTGCCAGCAGTTACTCGACGGGTCGGGGGAATGAGCAGTTCTTC.

Only one count was recorded for this clonotype. The V gene is TRBV24-1, the J gene TRBJ1-1; D remains ambiguous. Germline values: CDR1 KGHDR, CDR2 SFDVKD. The CDR3 runs to 14 residues. Trimming pared 0 bases from V and 7 bases from J, leaving 11 bases between. The CDR3: CATSDLRSGSEAFF. The CDR3, as DNA: TGTGCCACCAGTGATTTGCGGTCGGGGAGTGAAGCTTTCTTT.

The CDR3 DNA reads TGTGCCAGCAGACATGTGAGGCAGCCCCAGCATTTT. Translation gives CASRHVRQPQHF. The chain couples TRBV5-5 to TRBJ1-5, with D unresolved. V shed 5 bases and J shed 7 bases, with 10 bases lying between them. There are 12 residues in the CDR3. CDR1 and CDR2 (germline): SGHKS, YYEKEE (reference sequence).

The chain joins TRBV15 to TRBJ2-7; the match to TRBD1 covers 7 bases. The trim removed 1 base at V and 6 bases at J, leaving 12 bases unmatched. The CDR3 sequence is 16 residues long. Per the germline V gene, CDR1 is LNHNV and CDR2 is YYDKDF (reference sequence). CDR3 residues: CATSRVPRAGGLEQYF. The CDR3 DNA follows: TGTGCCACCAGCAGAGTACCCCGGGCAGGGGGTCTCGAGCAGTACTTC.

The chain links TRBV5-1 to TRBJ1-1; no clear D. Germline V lookup: CDR1 SGHRS, CDR2 YFSETQ. V lost 5 bases and J 0 bases, leaving 11 bases between the germline ends. The CDR3 runs to 14 residues. CDR3 in amino acids: CASRVQHMNTEAFF. CDR3 in DNA: TGCGCCAGCAGGGTACAGCACATGAACACTGAAGCTTTCTTT.

This chain connects TRBV4-2 to TRBJ2-2; D not resolved. The CDR3 extends over 14 amino acids. Per germline, CDR1 LGHNA and CDR2 YNFKEQ. The germline V and J ends were trimmed by 0 bases and 3 bases, with 5 bases remaining between them. The CDR3 coding sequence is TGTGCCAGCAGCCAAGAAGGATACACCGGGGAGCTGTTTTTT. It codes for CASSQEGYTGELFF.

The rearrangement uses TRBV29-1 and TRBJ2-1; D unresolved. Germline V gene data show CDR1 as SQVTM and CDR2 as ANQGSEA. V gave up 4 bases and J gave up 4 bases, with 17 bases separating them. The CDR3 is 15 residues long. CDR3 nucleotides: TGCAGCGTTGTAAGGCCGGACCGTAAATACAATGAGCAGTTCTTC. Its translation is CSVVRPDRKYNEQFF.

This clonotype was observed a few times. The chain has TRBV7-9 and TRBJ2-3; D uncertain. The germline V gene has CDR1 SEHNR and CDR2 FQNEAQ (reference sequence). This CDR3 contains 12 residues. V was pared by 6 bases and J by 3 bases, with 7 bases between. CDR3 residues: CASRAGTDTQYF. CDR3 nucleotide sequence: TGTGCCAGCAGGGCTGGTACAGATACGCAGTATTTT.

This clonotype was seen many times. The V gene is TRBV29-1, the J gene TRBJ1-5; D unresolved. The CDR3 consists of 14 residues. The V and J ends lost 5 bases and 5 bases respectively, with 16 bases between them. Germline CDR1 is SQVTM and CDR2 is ANQGSEA. CDR3 DNA sequence: TGCAGCGTTAGCTTTTCCGGGCGAGATCAGCCCCAGCATTTT. Its protein product is CSVSFSGRDQPQHF. The full variable domain, rest sourced from reference TRBV29-1 and TRBJ1-5, is SAVISQKPSRDICQRGTSLTIQCQVDSQVTMMFWYRQQPGQSLTLIATANQGSEATYESGFVIDKFPISRPNLTFSTLTVSNMSPEDSSIYLCSVSFSGRDQPQHFGDGTRLSIL.

The V and J genes are TRBV5-5 and TRBJ1-2; a possible D gene is TRBD1 (6 bases). V shed 4 bases and J shed 4 bases, with 14 bases lying between them. The length of the CDR3 is 14 residues. Germline CDR1 and CDR2: SGHKS and YYEKEE (reference sequence). CDR3 nucleotide sequence: TGTGCCAGCAGCGAGACAGGACGACTCTATGGCTACACCTTC. The encoded protein is CASSETGRLYGYTF.

This clonotype was seen more than once but under ten times. The V gene is TRBV12-3 or TRBV12-4, the J gene TRBJ2-3; D is perhaps TRBD1 or TRBD2 (5 bases each). The CDR3 is 13 amino acids. Trimming shortened V by 6 bases and J by 1 base, and 8 bases separated the two germline ends. The CDR3: CASRLGGTDTQYF. The CDR3 DNA reads TGTGCCAGCAGGCTGGGGGGCACAGATACGCAGTATTTT.

The gene calls are TRBV2 and TRBJ2-2, with 8 positions matching TRBD2. Germline CDR1 SNHLY, CDR2 FYNNEI. The CDR3 is made up of 15 amino acids. J lost 3 bases, V lost 7 bases, and 7 bases had no gene match. CDR3 in DNA: TGTGCCAGCAAATCCCTAGCGGGTTACACCGGGGAGCTGTTTTTT. Protein sequence: CASKSLAGYTGELFF.

The rearrangement uses TRBV4-1 and TRBJ2-2; no clear D. Germline V lookup: CDR1 MGHRA, CDR2 YSYEKL. The CDR3 spans 16 residues. V gave up 0 bases and J gave up 3 bases, with 11 bases separating them. CDR3 in DNA: TGCGCCAGCAGCCAAGACGCAGGACGGTACACCGGGGAGCTGTTTTTT. Translation gives CASSQDAGRYTGELFF.

This clonotype has ten or more counts. The chain is built from TRBV7-9 and TRBJ2-4, with 8 positions matching TRBD1. The germline gives CDR1 SEHNR, CDR2 FQNEAQ (reference sequence). The CDR3 consists of 17 residues. V was clipped by 2 bases and J by 2 bases; unmatched bases: 8. The CDR3 protein is CASSLPGTGQPKNIQYF. The CDR3 nucleotides read TGTGCCAGCAGCTTACCCGGGACAGGTCAGCCCAAAAACATTCAGTACTTC.

The rearrangement links TRBV12-3 or TRBV12-4 to TRBJ2-3; unclear D gene. The CDR3 is made up of 15 amino acids. Trimming removed 4 bases at V and 2 bases at J, with 13 bases between. CDR3: CASSSRLLNTDTQYF. CDR3 DNA: TGTGCCAGCAGTTCCAGGTTACTAAACACAGATACGCAGTATTTT.

This chain joins TRBV9 and TRBJ2-7; 9 bases map to TRBD1. The ends lost 0 bases at V and 3 bases at J; junction bases unmatched: 4. Germline CDR1 is SGDLS and CDR2 is YYNGEE. The length of the CDR3 is 15 residues. CDR3 DNA: TGTGCCAGCAGCGTAGATCTGGACAGGGGCTACGAGCAGTACTTC. Its protein product is CASSVDLDRGYEQYF.

The V and J genes are TRBV4-1 and TRBJ2-3, with 13 bases identical to TRBD2. Germline V gene data show CDR1 as MGHRA and CDR2 as YSYEKL. V trimming: 4 bases; J trimming: 8 bases; junction bases outside the gene matches: 6. The CDR3 is made up of 15 amino acids. This chain's CDR3 is CASSRLLAGGGTQYF. CDR3 coding DNA: TGCGCCAGCAGCCGCCTACTAGCGGGGGGGGGTACGCAGTATTTT.

This clonotype has only one observation. The chain carries TRBV6-6 and TRBJ2-3; D is ambiguous. V lost 2 bases and J 2 bases, leaving 5 bases between the germline ends. The CDR3 has 13 amino acids. Germline-derived CDR1 and CDR2 are MNHNY and SVGAGI (reference sequence). The CDR3 sequence: CASSYVFTDTQYF. The CDR3, as DNA: TGTGCCAGCAGTTACGTTTTCACAGATACGCAGTATTTT.

This clonotype appeared a few times. This chain connects TRBV3-1 to TRBJ1-3; a weak D match, TRBD1 (5 bases). The V and J ends lost 4 bases and 1 base respectively, with 20 bases between them. The CDR3 covers 18 residues. In germline, CDR1 is LGHDT, CDR2 YNNKEL (reference sequence). Here the CDR3 reads CASSLHSAGTESGNTIYF. The CDR3 nucleotides are TGTGCCAGCAGCCTCCACTCAGCCGGGACCGAGTCTGGAAACACCATATATTTT.